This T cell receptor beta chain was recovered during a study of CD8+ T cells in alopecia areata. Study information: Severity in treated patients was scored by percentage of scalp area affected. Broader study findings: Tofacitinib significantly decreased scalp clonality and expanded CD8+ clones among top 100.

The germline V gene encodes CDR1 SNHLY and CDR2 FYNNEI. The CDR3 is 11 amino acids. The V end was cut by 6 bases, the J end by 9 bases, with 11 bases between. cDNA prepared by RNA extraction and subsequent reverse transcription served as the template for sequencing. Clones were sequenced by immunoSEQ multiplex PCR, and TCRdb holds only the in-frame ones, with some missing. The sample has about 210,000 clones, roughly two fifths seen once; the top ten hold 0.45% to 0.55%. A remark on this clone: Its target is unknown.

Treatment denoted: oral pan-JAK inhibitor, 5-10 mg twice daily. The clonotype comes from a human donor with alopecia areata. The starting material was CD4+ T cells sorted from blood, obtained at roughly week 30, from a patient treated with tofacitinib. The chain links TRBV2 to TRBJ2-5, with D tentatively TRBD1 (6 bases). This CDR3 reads CASRDTGPQYF. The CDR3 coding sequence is TGTGCCAGCAGGGATACAGGGCCCCAGTACTTC.